This T cell receptor beta chain was sequenced for a study of cytomegalovirus exposure and HLA in healthy donors. Study in general: Earlier, 200 million or so T cells were analyzed, and about 120 million unique TCR beta sequences were found among them. Of all 370 or so donors who were genotyped, roughly 81% belonged to the Caucasian-associated ancestry cluster.

PCR employed 60 Vbeta and 13 Jbeta primers. The table came from immunoSEQ multiplex PCR; TCRdb's copy has only in-frame clones and leaves some out. The sample has tens of thousands of clones. Study-wide results and limits: Some V segments could not be told apart, so they were left out, TRBV6-2 and TRBV6-3 among them. TCR beta chain V- and J-gene trimming was linked, in a later analysis, to a missense variant in DCLRE1C.

The CDR3 is made up of 16 amino acids. From germline, CDR1 is SGDLS and CDR2 YYNGEE. The V end was cut by 4 bases, the J end by 4 bases, with 15 bases between. Comments on this clone: Its antigen remains unknown.

The V gene is TRBV9, the J gene TRBJ2-6, with D maybe TRBD1 (6 bases). This TCR came from a man aged 18 to 30 in good health and CMV-seropositive. The material sequenced was PBMCs. The CDR3 DNA is TGTGCCAGCAGCCCCACCAGGGGCTCGGGGGCCAACGTCCTGACTTTC. Translating it yields CASSPTRGSGANVLTF. Drawing the rest from reference TRBV9 and TRBJ2-6, the complete variable domain is DSGVTQTPKHLITATGQRVTLRCSPRSGDLSVYWYQQSLDQGLQFLIQYYNGEERAKGNILERFSAQQFPDLHSELNLSSLELGDSALYFCASSPTRGSGANVLTFGAGSRLTVL.